This T cell receptor beta chain was captured by sequencing in a study of T cell changes during pregnancy in multiple sclerosis. Trimming stripped 4 bases from V and 0 bases from J, with 10 bases between. The V gene's germline CDR1 is MNHEY and CDR2 SMNVEV (reference sequence). CDR3 length equals 15 residues. The table came from immunoSEQ multiplex PCR; TCRdb's copy has only in-frame clones and leaves some out. Here the sample spans more than 95,000 clones, about 90% being singletons. The sample was peripheral blood, taken after pregnancy. The source of this sequence is a female donor with multiple sclerosis, enrolled in a pregnancy study. The chain uses TRBV27 and TRBJ2-4; no reliable D call. The DNA of the CDR3 is TGTGCCAGCAGTTCACCATCACTAGCCAAAAACATTCAGTACTTC. Its protein is CASSSPSLAKNIQYF.